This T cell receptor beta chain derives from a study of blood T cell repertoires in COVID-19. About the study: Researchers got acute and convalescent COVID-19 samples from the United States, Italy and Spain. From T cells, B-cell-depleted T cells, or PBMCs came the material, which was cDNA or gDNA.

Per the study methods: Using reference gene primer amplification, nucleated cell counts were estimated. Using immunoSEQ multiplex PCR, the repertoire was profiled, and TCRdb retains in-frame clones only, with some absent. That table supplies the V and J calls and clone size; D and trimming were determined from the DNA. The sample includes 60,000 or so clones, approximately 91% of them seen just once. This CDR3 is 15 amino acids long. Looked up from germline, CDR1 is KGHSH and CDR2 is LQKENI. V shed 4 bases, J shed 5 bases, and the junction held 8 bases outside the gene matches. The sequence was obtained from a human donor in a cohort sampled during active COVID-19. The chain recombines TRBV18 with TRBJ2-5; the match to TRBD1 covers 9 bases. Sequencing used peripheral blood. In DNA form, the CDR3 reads TGTGCCAGCTCACTAACGGACAGGGGATTGGAGACCCAGTACTTC. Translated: CASSLTDRGLETQYF.